This TCR beta chain came from a study of OX40 agonist ivuxolimab in advanced cancers. Study summary: Patients were approximately 80% male with ages roughly 20 to 80, mean about 60.

Data came from immunoSEQ multiplex PCR; TCRdb stores just in-frame clones and leaves some out. The sample shows about 80,000 clones, about 94% of them seen only once. On this clone: Its antigen is still unknown.

Findings and caveats of the study: Also showing low normalized T-cell clonal expansion were some of the nonresponders.

This CDR3 has 16 amino acids. Germline trimming cut 5 bases from V and 4 bases from J; bases unmatched to any gene: 10. Germline CDR1 and CDR2: SGHTA and FQGTGA. The sequence was collected from an adult with an advanced solid tumor such as melanoma, head and neck, liver or kidney cancer. This chain uses TRBV7-3 with TRBJ2-5; 10 nucleotides line up with TRBD1. The specimen comprised CD4+ or CD8+ T cells sorted from blood, sampled in a trial of the OX40 agonist ivuxolimab. CDR3 protein: CASSKSGTGAGETQYF. Written as DNA, the CDR3 is TGTGCCAGCAGCAAATCCGGGACAGGGGCGGGAGAGACCCAGTACTTC.